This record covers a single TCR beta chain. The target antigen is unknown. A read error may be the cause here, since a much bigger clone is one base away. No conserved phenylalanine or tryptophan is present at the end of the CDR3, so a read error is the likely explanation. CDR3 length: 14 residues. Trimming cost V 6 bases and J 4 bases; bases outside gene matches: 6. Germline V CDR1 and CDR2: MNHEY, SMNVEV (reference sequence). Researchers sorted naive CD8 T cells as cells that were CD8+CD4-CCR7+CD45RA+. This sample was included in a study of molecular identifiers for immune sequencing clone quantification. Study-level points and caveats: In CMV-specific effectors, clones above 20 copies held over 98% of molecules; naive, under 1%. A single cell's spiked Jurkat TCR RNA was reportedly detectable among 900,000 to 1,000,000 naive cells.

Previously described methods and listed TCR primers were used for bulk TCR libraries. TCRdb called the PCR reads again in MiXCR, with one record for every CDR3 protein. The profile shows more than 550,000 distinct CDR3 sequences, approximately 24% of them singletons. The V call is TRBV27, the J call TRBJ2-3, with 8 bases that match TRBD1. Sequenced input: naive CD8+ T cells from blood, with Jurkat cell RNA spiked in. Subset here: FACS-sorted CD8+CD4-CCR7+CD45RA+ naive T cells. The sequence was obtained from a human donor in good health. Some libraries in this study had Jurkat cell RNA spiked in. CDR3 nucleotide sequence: TGTGCCAGCAGCCCCAGGGGGCCGTCAGATACGCAGTATCTT. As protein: CASSPRGPSDTQYL.